This is a list of T cell receptor beta chains from one sample in a study of CD8+CD57+ T cells in acquired aplastic anemia. TCRdb fed the reads into MiXCR, producing one record per CDR3 protein. The sample yields about 210,000 distinct CDR3 sequences, around 60% seen once. The sequenced sample consisted of sorted CD4+, CD8+, or CD8+CD57+ T cells (not recorded which) from PBMCs. All receptors derive from a human donor in good health. The CDR3 runs from the conserved cysteine through the conserved F or W. D genes are given only for firm matches. Clone size, where shown, is once, few, many, or a class for clones that have expanded.

size,J,D,V,CDR3,DNA
.,TRBJ2-1,TRBD1,TRBV15,CATSQQGQLLYNEQFF,TGTGCCACCAGCCAACAGGGACAGTTACTTTACAATGAGCAGTTCTTC
.,TRBJ1-5,.,TRBV20-1,CSARDRRTGNQPQHF,TGCAGTGCTAGAGATCGGCGAACTGGCAATCAGCCCCAGCATTTT
.,TRBJ2-7,TRBD1,TRBV20-1,CSAQGQGYEQYF,TGCAGTGCGCAAGGACAGGGCTACGAGCAGTACTTC
few,TRBJ2-7,TRBD1,TRBV20-1,CSARDRGPYEQYF,TGCAGTGCTAGAGATAGGGGGCCCTACGAGCAGTACTTC
many,TRBJ1-1,TRBD1,TRBV7-9,CASSLVDRGTEAFF,TGTGCCAGCAGCTTAGTGGACAGGGGCACTGAAGCTTTCTTT
few,TRBJ1-4,TRBD1,TRBV7-8,CASSLLQGAEKLFF,TGTGCCAGCAGCTTACTACAGGGGGCTGAAAAACTGTTTTTT
.,TRBJ1-3,.,TRBV7-2,CASSAAVSGNTIYF,TGTGCCAGCAGCGCCGCGGTCTCTGGAAACACCATATATTTT
once,TRBJ2-7,.,TRBV7-2,CASSLDHRRSYEQYF,TGTGCCAGCAGCTTGGACCACAGGAGGTCCTACGAGCAGTACTTC
.,TRBJ2-7,.,TRBV7-2,CASSLGPRAYEQYF,TGTGCCAGCAGCTTAGGTCCCAGAGCCTACGAGCAGTACTTC
.,TRBJ2-7,.,TRBV20-1,CSARIRGRPYEQYF,TGCAGTGCTAGGATTAGGGGGAGACCCTACGAGCAGTACTTC
.,TRBJ1-3,.,TRBV20-1,CSAPDSFTIYF,TGCAGTGCCCCAGACAGTTTCACTATATATTTT
few,TRBJ1-2,TRBD1,TRBV2,CASSGQGSNYGYTF,TGTGCCAGCAGTGGACAGGGGAGTAACTATGGCTACACCTTC
few,TRBJ2-7,.,TRBV2,CVSILGAHSYEQYF,TGTGTCAGCATATTAGGGGCCCATTCCTACGAACAGTACTTC
.,TRBJ2-3,.,TRBV25-1,CASYASTDTQYF,TGCGCCAGCTACGCAAGCACAGATACGCAGTATTTT
.,TRBJ1-1,.,TRBV10-2,CASSESYTEAFF,TGCGCCAGCAGTGAGTCGTACACTGAAGCTTTCTTT
.,TRBJ2-1,.,TRBV2,CASSVTRGNEQFF,TGTGCCAGCAGTGTTACTAGGGGCAATGAGCAGTTCTTC
.,TRBJ2-3,.,TRBV20-1,CSAETSTDTQYF,TGCAGTGCTGAGACTAGCACAGATACGCAGTATTTT
few,TRBJ1-1,.,TRBV29-1,CSVDWYGTEAFF,TGCAGCGTTGATTGGTACGGCACTGAAGCTTTCTTT
.,TRBJ1-5,.,TRBV20-1,CSARSEAGWSNQPQHF,TGCAGTGCTAGAAGTGAGGCGGGATGGAGCAATCAGCCCCAGCATTTT
once,TRBJ2-7,.,TRBV20-1,CSATEAYEQYF,TGCAGTGCTACCGAAGCCTACGAGCAGTACTTC
once,TRBJ2-1,.,TRBV25-1,CASSESLGLHNEQFF,TGTGCCAGCAGTGAATCTCTGGGACTTCACAATGAGCAGTTCTTC
once,TRBJ2-1,TRBD1,TRBV10-3,CASRGDRVSDIGSYNEQFF,TGTGCCAGCAGGGGGGACAGGGTATCAGATATTGGCTCCTACAATGAGCAGTTCTTC
few,TRBJ2-7,TRBD1,TRBV28,CASSLLGQGRDEQYF,TGTGCCAGCAGCCTGCTGGGACAGGGGAGAGACGAGCAGTACTTC
.,TRBJ2-1,.,TRBV5-1,CASSLDLATYNEQFF,TGCGCCAGCAGCTTAGACTTGGCGACCTACAATGAGCAGTTCTTC
.,TRBJ2-5,.,TRBV7-9,CASSLGIVGETQYF,TGTGCCAGCAGCTTGGGCATCGTGGGAGAGACCCAGTACTTC
few,TRBJ1-5,.,TRBV7-9,CASSFGGDQPQHF,TGTGCCAGCAGCTTCGGTGGGGATCAGCCCCAGCATTTT
.,TRBJ1-3,.,TRBV6-4,CASSDGNTIYF,TGTGCCAGCAGTGACGGAAACACCATATATTTT
.,TRBJ2-7,TRBD2,TRBV2,CASSEGREIHYEQYF,TGTGCCAGCAGTGAAGGGCGGGAGATCCACTACGAGCAGTACTTC
.,TRBJ2-7,TRBD1,TRBV24-1,CTTSDPRGTYEQYF,TGTACCACCAGTGACCCCAGGGGGACCTACGAGCAGTACTTC
.,TRBJ1-5,.,TRBV10-3,CAISESGQPQHF,TGTGCCATCAGTGAGTCAGGGCAGCCCCAGCATTTT
many,TRBJ2-1,TRBD1,TRBV19,CASRVWDRGDNEQFF,TGTGCCAGTCGGGTGTGGGACAGGGGAGACAATGAGCAGTTCTTC
.,TRBJ2-1,TRBD2,TRBV12-3/TRBV12-4,CASSLAGGSNEQFF,TGTGCCAGCAGTTTAGCGGGAGGGAGCAATGAGCAGTTCTTC
.,TRBJ2-5,TRBD2,TRBV7-2,CASSGGEETQYF,TGTGCCAGCAGCGGGGGGGAAGAGACCCAGTACTTC
many,TRBJ2-5,TRBD1,TRBV2,CASRAGTGVQETQYF,TGTGCCAGCAGAGCCGGGACAGGGGTACAAGAGACCCAGTACTTC
.,TRBJ2-7,TRBD2,TRBV5-1,CASAPTSGQTYEQYF,TGCGCCAGCGCCCCGACTAGCGGGCAAACCTACGAGCAGTACTTC
.,TRBJ2-7,.,TRBV20-1,CSASSIGDDAYEQYF,TGCAGTGCCAGTAGTATTGGGGACGATGCCTACGAGCAGTACTTC
many,TRBJ1-3,TRBD1,TRBV29-1,CSVEQGVNSGNTIYF,TGCAGCGTTGAGCAGGGGGTAAACTCTGGAAACACCATATATTTT
few,TRBJ2-7,TRBD2,TRBV7-3,CASSPMTSGGHGGEQYF,TGTGCCAGCAGCCCTATGACTAGCGGGGGCCATGGGGGCGAGCAGTACTTC
.,TRBJ2-7,.,TRBV6-9,CASSEEGWQYF,TGTGCCAGCAGTGAGGAGGGCTGGCAGTACTTC
.,TRBJ2-5,.,TRBV7-6,CASSLLREPYF,TGTGCCAGCAGCTTACTCCGGGAGCCGTACTTC
many,TRBJ1-2,TRBD1,TRBV7-9,CASSLGGTGSFGYTF,TGTGCCAGCAGCTTAGGTGGGACAGGGAGTTTTGGCTACACCTTC
.,TRBJ2-7,.,TRBV20-1,CSARDQGYEQYF,TGCAGTGCTAGAGATCAGGGGTACGAGCAGTACTTC
.,TRBJ2-7,.,TRBV20-1,CSAPGYEQYF,TGCAGTGCCCCCGGATACGAGCAGTACTTC